These T cell receptor beta chains were read from a single sample in a study of regulatory T cells in long-lasting Graves disease. MiXCR, run by TCRdb on the multiplex PCR reads, gives a single entry per CDR3 protein. The data hold 250,000 to 400,000 distinct CDR3 sequences, with approximately 20% observed a single time. The material sequenced was peripheral blood mononuclear cells (PBMCs), taken at new diagnosis, from a patient treated with antithyroid drugs. These receptor sequences come from a female donor with Graves disease. Both conserved end residues are part of each CDR3. Each record gives: D gene, clone size, J gene, V gene, CDR3 DNA, CDR3 protein. D genes are given only for firm matches. The size field is filled for only some rows; it gives once, few, many or a size class.

>TRBD1|many|TRBJ1-1|TRBV29-1
TGCAGCGTCCAAAGAGGGACAGGTGAGCGTGCTTTCTTT
CSVQRGTGERAFF
>-|many|TRBJ2-7|TRBV5-1
TGCGCCAGCAGCTTGGCCACGGTAGCGGCCTCCTACGAGCAGTACTTC
CASSLATVAASYEQYF
>-|many|TRBJ2-3|TRBV2
TGTGCCAGCAGTGAAGCGGTAGATACGCAGTATTTT
CASSEAVDTQYF
>-|few|TRBJ2-7|TRBV28
TGTGCCAGCAGAATCCCCGCCTCCTACGAGCAGTACTTC
CASRIPASYEQYF
>TRBD1|-|TRBJ2-1|TRBV13
TGTGCCAGCAGGCACGGAACGGGACAGGGCGAAGGATACAATGAGCAGTTCTTC
CASRHGTGQGEGYNEQFF
>TRBD1|-|TRBJ2-7|TRBV5-1
TGCGCCAGCAGTCCTCCGGGACAGACCTTCTACGAGCAGTACTTC
CASSPPGQTFYEQYF
>-|many|TRBJ1-4|TRBV2
TGTGCCAGCAGTTGGGGTGTGTATGAAAAACTGTTTTTT
CASSWGVYEKLFF
>TRBD1|many|TRBJ1-5|TRBV24-1
TGTGCCACCAGCAAGACAGGGGATGGCAATCAGCCCCAGCATTTT
CATSKTGDGNQPQHF
>-|many|TRBJ2-1|TRBV9
TGTGCCAGCAGCGTAGTGGGGGACAACCCATACAATGAGCTGTTCTTC
CASSVVGDNPYNELFF
>TRBD1|-|TRBJ1-5|TRBV12-3/TRBV12-4
TGTGCCAGCAGTTTTTCCGGGACAGGGAATCAGCCCCAGCATTTT
CASSFSGTGNQPQHF
>TRBD2|-|TRBJ2-1|TRBV5-4
TGTGCCTCGGTACTAGCGGGAGAGTACAATGAGCAGTTCTTC
CASVLAGEYNEQFF
>-|-|TRBJ2-3|TRBV12-3/TRBV12-4
TGTGCCAGCAGTTGGGGCGGGGGCACAGATACGCAGTATTTT
CASSWGGGTDTQYF
>-|many|TRBJ2-1|TRBV29-1
TGCAGCTCCAGGGAAACCGTTCTCACCTACAATGAGCAGTTCTTC
CSSRETVLTYNEQFF
>TRBD1|many|TRBJ2-2|TRBV19
TGTGCCAGTACCCGACAGGGGCAGACCGGGGAGCTGTTTTTT
CASTRQGQTGELFF
>-|-|TRBJ1-6|TRBV11-2
TGTGCCAGCAGCTTAGGAGATCGGCTAAAGTATTCACCCCTCCACTTT
CASSLGDRLKYSPLHF
>TRBD2|-|TRBJ2-7|TRBV4-1
TGCGCCAGCAATGAGCGGGAAGGGTTAAGGGAGCAGTACTTC
CASNEREGLREQYF
>-|-|TRBJ2-7|TRBV18
TGTGCCAGCTCCCACGGGGAGAACCCTTACGAGCAGTACTTC
CASSHGENPYEQYF
>TRBD2|many|TRBJ2-3|TRBV2
TGTGCCAATTACCCCGGGACTAGCCCCACAGATACGCAGTATTTT
CANYPGTSPTDTQYF
>TRBD1|-|TRBJ2-2|TRBV27
TGTGCCAGTAAACCTACAGGACAGGGACGCACCGGGGAGCTGTTTTTT
CASKPTGQGRTGELFF
>TRBD2|once|TRBJ2-1|TRBV7-2
TGTGCCAGCAGCTCCCCGGGGGGTGGGGAGGGCAATACGTACAATGAGCAGTTCTTC
CASSSPGGGEGNTYNEQFF
>-|many|TRBJ2-5|TRBV20-1
TGCAGTGCTAGAGACAGGAATGTAGAGACCCAGTACTTC
CSARDRNVETQYF
>TRBD2|many|TRBJ2-5|TRBV12-3/TRBV12-4
TGTGCCAGCAGCCAGGGGGTAGCGGGAGTGGAGACCCAGTACTTC
CASSQGVAGVETQYF
>-|-|TRBJ2-1|TRBV5-1
TGCGCCAGCAGCCTCGCGGGGATTGCAAGCTACAATGAGCAGTTCTTC
CASSLAGIASYNEQFF
>-|many|TRBJ2-7|TRBV13
TGTGCCAGCAGCTTAGAGGGGGGACTTCTCTACGAGCAGTACTTC
CASSLEGGLLYEQYF
>TRBD2|-|TRBJ2-1|TRBV5-1
TGCGCCAGCAGCTGGCGGGGACTAGAGTCGGGGGGTGAGCAGTTCTTC
CASSWRGLESGGEQFF
>TRBD1|many|TRBJ1-1|TRBV27
TGTGCCAGCAGCCCCGACAGGGAGAACACTGAAGCTTTCTTT
CASSPDRENTEAFF
>TRBD2|many|TRBJ2-7|TRBV5-1
TGCGCCAGCAGCTTGGGTCTAGCGGGACTTTACGAGCAGTACTTC
CASSLGLAGLYEQYF
>-|many|TRBJ2-7|TRBV6-5
TGTGCCAGCAGTTACGACAGCGGTAGCTCCTACGAGCAGTACTTC
CASSYDSGSSYEQYF
>-|many|TRBJ2-7|TRBV27
TGTGCCAGCAGCTGGGCAGCGCCCTACGAGCAGTACTTC
CASSWAAPYEQYF
>TRBD1|-|TRBJ1-3|TRBV13
TGTGCCAGCAGCTCCCTGAGAGGGGGCGGCTCTGGAAACACCATATATTTT
CASSSLRGGGSGNTIYF
>TRBD2|many|TRBJ2-4|TRBV27
TGTGCCAGCAGGCCCGGGTTAGGGACTAGCGATGGAAACATTCAGTACTTC
CASRPGLGTSDGNIQYF
>-|many|TRBJ1-1|TRBV3-1
TGTGCCAGCAGCCCAGGGACATCACCTGAAGCTTTCTTT
CASSPGTSPEAFF
>-|many|TRBJ2-3|TRBV14
TGTGCCAGCAGCCCTCGTGTCACAGATACGCAGTATTTT
CASSPRVTDTQYF
>TRBD2|many|TRBJ2-7|TRBV6-5
TGTGCCAGCAGTTACTCGAGGGGACTAGCGAACGAGCAGTACTTC
CASSYSRGLANEQYF
>-|many|TRBJ2-1|TRBV11-2
TGTGCCAGCAGCCATTTAAACAGACTCGATGAGCAGTTCTTC
CASSHLNRLDEQFF
>-|many|TRBJ2-3|TRBV20-1
TGCAGTGCTAGAGAGGCTCGGGGGCGGGAGAAAACAGATACGCAGTATTTT
CSAREARGREKTDTQYF
>-|few|TRBJ1-5|TRBV18
TGTGCCAGCTCACGGAGTCTGGGCAATCAGCCCCAGCATTTT
CASSRSLGNQPQHF
>TRBD1|many|TRBJ1-1|TRBV28
TGTGCCAGCAGTCTACCCTGGACAGGGGGGACTGAAGCTTTCTTT
CASSLPWTGGTEAFF